This T cell receptor beta chain comes out of a study of CD8 T cells in ankylosing spondylitis. Study observations and caveats: The authors found the disease-linked clones to be CD8+ and relatively rare in peripheral blood. Earlier authors reported some of these motif variants in reactive arthritis synovial fluid and blood. Typical of ankylosing spondylitis blood, it appeared, was a TCR beta motif of eight highly homologous variants.

Germline lookup yields CDR1 SEHNR and CDR2 FQNEAQ (reference sequence). The CDR3 consists of 15 residues. V dropped 6 bases and J dropped 6; count of bases not matched to a gene: 7. Regarding this clonotype: Antigen: not known.

It was by quantitative 5'-RACE with molecular barcodes that TCR beta libraries were made. TCRdb re-called the 5' RACE reads with MiXCR, one entry per CDR3 protein. The sample comprises 100,000 or so distinct CDR3 sequences, more than 8.5% of which are singletons, and roughly 29% rests with the top ten. The sample taken for sequencing was blood, either unsorted or a sorted T cell fraction (not recorded which). The sequence derives from a male donor with ankylosing spondylitis. The chain uses TRBV7-9 and TRBJ2-1, with TRBD2 matching over 11 bases. For the CDR3, the DNA is TGTGCCAGCAGTTTGTCCGGACTAGCGGGCAATGAGCAGTTCTTC. As protein: CASSLSGLAGNEQFF.